This is a list of T cell receptor beta chains from one sample in a study of OX40 agonist ivuxolimab in advanced cancers. Profiled with immunoSEQ multiplex PCR; TCRdb holds only in-frame clones, not every one. This sample yields tens of thousands of clones, of which roughly 90% are seen a single time; approximately 0.98% belongs to the top ten. Sequenced here: CD4+ or CD8+ T cells sorted from blood, sampled in a trial of the OX40 agonist ivuxolimab. The receptors were sampled from an adult with an advanced solid tumor such as melanoma, head and neck, liver or kidney cancer. The CDR3 runs from the conserved cysteine through the conserved F or W.

j_gene	v_gene	CDR3aa
TRBJ1-1	TRBV6-1	CASSLPGGRSEAFF
TRBJ2-5	TRBV5-6	CASSLSSSGKGFGETQYF
TRBJ1-2	TRBV6-5	CASSYHGGVDYGYTF
TRBJ2-5	TRBV6-5	CASSYSGTGILETQYF
TRBJ2-3	TRBV27	CASSLLGAGESTDTQYF
TRBJ2-7	TRBV11-2	CASSKGGTRSDEQYF
TRBJ1-4	TRBV28	CASSTPRNEKLFF
TRBJ1-2	TRBV6-5	CASSSPTGALYGYTF
TRBJ2-1	TRBV10-3	CAIRSPRGDNEQFF
TRBJ2-3	TRBV15	CATSRVRAAQATDTQYF
TRBJ1-2	TRBV19	CASSIGQGTLGYTF
TRBJ2-4	TRBV15	CATSREAAINIQYF
TRBJ2-2	TRBV19	CASSRDRVGTGELFF
TRBJ2-2	TRBV6-7	CASSYWTGHTGELFF
TRBJ1-2	TRBV19	CASSVRTGRTIIHYGYTF
TRBJ2-1	TRBV5-4	CASSLGRLASYNEQFF
TRBJ2-7	TRBV27	CASSSTRRGLAIGYEQYF
TRBJ2-1	TRBV27	CASSLRSGRREQFF
TRBJ2-3	TRBV5-4	CASSQVGAGPDTQYF
TRBJ2-2	TRBV19	CASSRGHATGELFF
TRBJ2-7	TRBV28	CASRTLIGSSYEQYF
TRBJ2-5	TRBV7-3	CASSRDLTETQYF
TRBJ2-1	TRBV5-1	CASSFQGAKYNEQFF
TRBJ2-7	TRBV28	CASVGTGSTYEQYF
TRBJ1-1	TRBV25-1	CASSTTGTGGEAFF
TRBJ1-2	TRBV6-1	CASSPNPTYGYTF
TRBJ1-2	TRBV11-2	CASSLVNIGGMVGYTF
TRBJ1-3	TRBV14	CASSQAPRGFSGNTIYF
TRBJ1-1	TRBV5-1	CASSFGGSGNTEAFF
TRBJ2-1	TRBV12-5	CASGSGRQGHNEQFF
TRBJ2-4	TRBV5-1	CASSLGSSQRGIQYF
TRBJ1-5	TRBV19	CASSIQVGGQPQHF
TRBJ1-1	TRBV4-2	CASSQDFPRGTEAFF
TRBJ2-1	TRBV28	CASSRRGLGVNEQFF
TRBJ2-5	TRBV11-2	CASSRYDRPGEETQYF
TRBJ2-1	TRBV19	CASSNHFGGRGGNEQFF
TRBJ2-5	TRBV5-4	CASSLRQGGETQYF
TRBJ1-2	TRBV18	CASSPPGQPNYGYTF
TRBJ2-3	TRBV18	CASSPNRDTQYF
TRBJ1-2	TRBV5-5	CASSLGGGIGGYTF
TRBJ2-1	TRBV28	CASSSVAGQGSYNEQFF
TRBJ2-7	TRBV6-5	CASSMPGTRYEQYF
TRBJ2-3	TRBV4-1	CASSPKVYPSTDTQYF
TRBJ2-7	TRBV28	CASIRGRAVEQYF
TRBJ1-2	TRBV28	CASSSDRVGGYTF
TRBJ1-1	TRBV6-5	CASSEGTANTEAFF
TRBJ1-3	TRBV21-1	CASSPQDGPSGNTIYF
TRBJ2-7	TRBV7-9	CASSLSTVYEQYF
TRBJ2-7	TRBV9	CASSGTGGYEQYF
TRBJ2-1	TRBV7-3	CASSLTADGLNEQFF
TRBJ1-1	TRBV28	CASSPPTGTGGDTEAFF
TRBJ2-7	TRBV29-1	CSVRALRNSSYEQYF
TRBJ2-7	TRBV19	CASSPQVGGIYEQYF
TRBJ1-1	TRBV28	CASSSGVRNTEAFF
TRBJ2-7	TRBV27	CASSPNTNEQYF